This passage covers 28 T cell receptor beta chains from one sample sequenced in a study of cytomegalovirus exposure and HLA in healthy donors. The repertoire was sequenced with immunoSEQ multiplex PCR; TCRdb's copy has only in-frame clones and lacks some. Among fewer than 200,000 clones, approximately 87% were seen once, and the ten largest hold 5.7%. Sequencing input: PBMCs. The receptors were sampled from a woman in her thirties in good health and CMV-seronegative.

The chain employs TRBV7-8 and TRBJ2-5; D is unclear. This CDR3 spans 13 amino acids. Between the trimmed V and J ends, which lost 5 bases and 5 bases, there was a span of 12 bases. Germline assignment: CDR1 SGHVS and CDR2 FQNEAQ. The CDR3 DNA is TGTGCCAGCAGCCCCAAATACGGGGAGACCCAGTACTTC. It specifies CASSPKYGETQYF.

The chain recombines TRBV5-1 with TRBJ2-2; perhaps TRBD1 as D (6 bases). Between the trimmed V and J ends, which lost 0 bases and 0 bases, there was a span of 6 bases. CDR1 and CDR2 from the germline V gene are SGHRS and YFSETQ. The CDR3 extends over 15 amino acids. The CDR3 nucleotides read TGCGCCAGCAGCTTGGGGACAGCGAACACCGGGGAGCTGTTTTTT. Protein: CASSLGTANTGELFF.

The chain employs TRBV9 and TRBJ2-2; 11 nucleotides align to TRBD2. V shed 4 bases, J shed 7 bases, and the junction held 6 bases outside the gene matches. The CDR3 spans 15 residues. Looked up from germline, CDR1 is SGDLS and CDR2 is YYNGEE. The CDR3 nucleotides are TGTGCCAGCAGCCGTAGCGGGAGGGATCACGGGGAGCTGTTTTTT. Encoded protein: CASSRSGRDHGELFF.

This clone was recorded a few times. J is TRBJ2-2 and V is TRBV6-1; perhaps TRBD1 as D (6 bases). This CDR3 is built from 16 residues. V was cut by 3 bases and J by 0 bases, with 11 bases left in between. The germline gives CDR1 MNHNS, CDR2 SASEGT. The CDR3 coding sequence is TGTGCCAGCAGTGATCGACAGGCATCGAACACCGGGGAGCTGTTTTTT. Translating gives CASSDRQASNTGELFF.

This chain connects TRBV7-9 to TRBJ2-7; TRBD1 matches 8 bases. The V segment lost 3 bases and the J segment 3 bases; nucleotides outside the gene matches: 7. This CDR3 comprises 15 residues. Germline assignment: CDR1 SEHNR and CDR2 FQNEAQ (reference sequence). CDR3 in DNA: TGTGCCAGCAGCTTTGGGGGACAGGCGATCTACGAGCAGTACTTC. This sequence encodes CASSFGGQAIYEQYF. Full variable domain (remainder filled in from reference TRBV7-9 and TRBJ2-7): DTGVSQNPRHKITKRGQNVTFRCDPISEHNRLYWYRQTLGQGPEFLTYFQNEAQLEKSRLLSDRFSAERPKGSFSTLEIQRTEQGDSAMYLCASSFGGQAIYEQYFGPGTRLTVT.

This chain connects TRBV9 to TRBJ2-7; perhaps TRBD2 as D (5 bases). V dropped 0 bases and J dropped 0 bases, with 13 bases sitting between them. CDR3 length equals 16 residues. Germline V gives CDR1 SGDLS, CDR2 YYNGEE. This CDR3 reads CASSVGGGKSSYEQYF. The CDR3 DNA follows: TGTGCCAGCAGCGTAGGTGGAGGAAAGAGCTCCTACGAGCAGTACTTC.

The V and J genes are TRBV29-1 and TRBJ2-3; D might be TRBD1 (6 bases). The CDR3 covers 12 residues. The germline V gene has CDR1 SQVTM and CDR2 ANQGSEA. Trimming removed 7 bases from V and 4 bases from J, with 12 bases in between. The CDR3 nucleotides read TGCAGCGCCAGTAAGGGGGCAGATACGCAGTATTTT. Translation: CSASKGADTQYF.

This clone was observed at least ten times. J is TRBJ1-4 and V is TRBV14, with TRBD1 matching 10 bases. Germline V CDR1 and CDR2: SGHDN, FVKESK. The CDR3 has 14 amino acids. The V gene end was trimmed by 6 bases and the J gene end by 5 bases; junction bases not matched to a gene: 3. This CDR3 reads CASRATGGNEKLFF. The CDR3 DNA follows: TGTGCCAGCAGGGCGACAGGGGGCAATGAAAAACTGTTTTTT.

The V call is TRBV19, the J call TRBJ2-2; 8 positions match TRBD2. CDR1 and CDR2 (germline): LNHDA, SQIVND (reference sequence). J was trimmed by 7 bases and V by 3 bases; bases with no gene match: 10. The CDR3 spans 16 residues. CDR3 bases: TGTGCCAGTAGTATTCCTGCGGGGGGCGGAGACGGGGAGCTGTTTTTT. It codes for CASSIPAGGGDGELFF.

This sequence joins TRBV6-4 and TRBJ2-2, with D tentatively TRBD2 (5 bases). This CDR3 region has 15 residues. Germline V gene sequence: CDR1 MRHNA, CDR2 SNTAGT. V was shortened by 2 bases and J by 2 bases, with 9 bases between the two germline ends. CDR3 coding DNA: TGTGCCAGCAGTGACCGCGGGCATAACACCGGGGAGCTGTTTTTT. Translation: CASSDRGHNTGELFF.

The genes are TRBV6-5 and TRBJ1-1, with D unclear. The CDR3 has 15 amino acids. Germline V gene sequence: CDR1 MNHEY, CDR2 SVGAGI. V was pared by 4 bases and J by 0 bases, with 12 bases between. The CDR3 nucleotides read TGTGCCAGCAGTTCAGCCAGACCCATGAACACTGAAGCTTTCTTT. It yields the protein CASSSARPMNTEAFF.

On this clone: A far larger clone is one base from this, pointing to a likely read error. The rearrangement uses TRBV6-6 and TRBJ1-5; TRBD1 matches at 10 bases. The CDR3 sequence is 15 residues long. Looked up from germline, CDR1 is MNHNY and CDR2 is SVGAGI (reference sequence). J was trimmed by 2 bases and V by 2 bases; bases with no gene match: 0. CDR3 region: CASSYGTGGNQPQHF. The CDR3 DNA sequence: TGTGCCAGCAGTTACGGGACAGGGGGCAATCAGCCCCAGCATTTT.

The chain is built from TRBV7-6 and TRBJ2-5, with 13 bases fitting TRBD2. Germline V lookup: CDR1 SGHVS, CDR2 FNYEAQ. The trim removed 5 bases at V and 5 bases at J, leaving 8 bases unmatched. The CDR3 consists of 16 residues. This CDR3 is CASSPGLAGVGETQYF. Here the CDR3 DNA reads TGTGCCAGCAGCCCCGGACTAGCGGGAGTCGGGGAGACCCAGTACTTC.

This chain joins TRBV7-8 and TRBJ1-2; D not resolved. The CDR3 runs to 15 residues. The V end was cut by 1 base, the J end by 4 bases, with 13 bases between. Germline values: CDR1 SGHVS, CDR2 FQNEAQ. The CDR3 DNA reads TGTGCCAGCAGCTTAGGAGGCCTTGTTGGCTATGGCTACACCTTC. Amino acid sequence: CASSLGGLVGYGYTF.

This clone appeared once. V is TRBV10-3 and J is TRBJ2-3; weak D call: TRBD2 (5 bases). The ends were cut back, 2 bases at V and 1 base at J, with 7 bases in the middle. The CDR3 totals 14 residues. CDR1 and CDR2 from the germline V gene are ENHRY and SYGVKD. CDR3 sequence (DNA): TGTGCCATCAGTGAGCGGGGAGGCACAGATACGCAGTATTTT. Protein sequence: CAISERGGTDTQYF.

This chain joins TRBV29-1 and TRBJ2-5, with 11 nucleotides matching TRBD1. From germline, CDR1 is SQVTM and CDR2 ANQGSEA. V gave up 1 base and J gave up 2 bases; unmatched junction bases: 12. This CDR3 region has 18 residues. CDR3 sequence: CSVEAPGQGGLRQETQYF. The CDR3 DNA is TGCAGCGTTGAAGCCCCGGGACAGGGGGGGCTGCGGCAAGAGACCCAGTACTTC.

The gene calls are TRBV27 and TRBJ1-1; D ambiguous. V shed 3 bases and J shed 4 bases, with 9 bases lying between them. CDR1 MNHEY and CDR2 SMNVEV come from the germline V gene (reference sequence). The CDR3 spans 13 residues. This CDR3 reads CASSLRFGTEAFF. CDR3 nucleotide sequence: TGTGCCAGCAGTTTGCGGTTCGGCACTGAAGCTTTCTTT.

The gene calls are TRBV2 and TRBJ2-5; 8 positions match TRBD2. Trimming cost V 4 bases and J 5 bases; bases outside gene matches: 9. Germline V gene lookup returns CDR1 SNHLY and CDR2 FYNNEI. The CDR3 contains 15 residues. The CDR3 DNA is TGTGCCAGCAGTGCGGGGACTAGTGGTTCTGAGACCCAGTACTTC. This gives the protein CASSAGTSGSETQYF.

A remark on this clone: Distinct nucleotide sequences in the sample also encode this CDR3. The rearrangement joins TRBV28 to TRBJ1-5, with D uncertain. The CDR3 consists of 16 residues. The germline V and J ends were trimmed by 5 bases and 2 bases, with 16 bases remaining between them. Looked up from germline, CDR1 is MDHEN and CDR2 is SYDVKM. CDR3 sequence reads: CASSLNARGGNQPQHF. CDR3 DNA sequence: TGTGCCAGCAGTCTCAACGCCCGGGGTGGCAATCAGCCCCAGCATTTT. Variable domain in full (rest from reference TRBV28 and TRBJ1-5): DVKVTQSSRYLVKRTGEKVFLECVQDMDHENMFWYRQDPGLGLRLIYFSYDVKMKEKGDIPEGYSVSREKKERFSLILESASTNQTSMYLCASSLNARGGNQPQHFGDGTRLSIL.

CDR3 sequence: CASFVGGASTEAFF. The CDR3 nucleotides read TGCGCCAGCTTCGTGGGGGGGGCGAGTACTGAAGCTTTCTTT. The chain combines TRBV5-1 with TRBJ1-1; D is perhaps TRBD1 (6 bases). Germline V CDR1 and CDR2: SGHRS, YFSETQ. V lost 7 bases and J 5 bases, leaving 18 bases between the germline ends. This CDR3 has 14 residues.

This chain links TRBV6-6 with TRBJ1-2, with 7 bases lining up with TRBD1. This CDR3 contains 15 residues. Germline V gene lookup returns CDR1 MNHNY and CDR2 SVGAGI (reference sequence). Trimming removed 3 bases from V and 5 bases from J; junction bases left unmatched: 9. Written as DNA, the CDR3 is TGTGCCAGCAGTTATAGGGGGCGCATACATTATGGCTACACCTTC. It codes for CASSYRGRIHYGYTF.

The rearrangement uses TRBV5-1 and TRBJ2-7, with 7 bases that match TRBD1. CDR1 and CDR2 (germline): SGHRS, YFSETQ. V dropped 3 bases and J dropped 2; count of bases not matched to a gene: 2. The CDR3 contains 13 residues. CDR3 region: CASSSGQTYEQYF. CDR3 coding DNA: TGCGCCAGCAGCTCGGGACAGACCTACGAGCAGTACTTC.

This sequence joins TRBV12-5 and TRBJ1-2, with D tentatively TRBD1 (5 bases). V was shortened by 7 bases and J by 4 bases, with 13 bases between the two germline ends. This CDR3 comprises 13 residues. The germline V gene has CDR1 LGHNT and CDR2 FRNRAP. The CDR3 DNA reads TGTGCTAGTGCTCGGGGGACTCTCTATGGCTACACCTTC. Protein sequence: CASARGTLYGYTF. Using reference TRBV12-5 and TRBJ1-2 for the parts outside the CDR3, the full variable domain is DARVTQTPRHKVTEMGQEVTMRCQPILGHNTVFWYRQTMMQGLELLAYFRNRAPLDDSGMPKDRFSAEMPDATLATLKIQPSEPRDSAVYFCASARGTLYGYTFGSGTRLTVV.

The rearrangement links TRBV5-1 to TRBJ2-2; weak D call: TRBD2 (6 bases). Germline V gene data show CDR1 as SGHRS and CDR2 as YFSETQ. The CDR3 sequence is 18 residues long. Trimming took 4 bases from V and 6 from J, leaving 25 bases between them. The CDR3 is CASSRILAGPGMAGELFF. CDR3 nucleotide sequence: TGCGCCAGCAGCCGAATCTTGGCGGGGCCGGGCATGGCCGGGGAGCTGTTTTTT.

This chain connects TRBV7-8 to TRBJ1-6; 9 positions agree with TRBD1. CDR1 is SGHVS, CDR2 FQNEAQ, per germline. V shed 3 bases, J shed 7 bases, and the junction held 10 bases outside the gene matches. The CDR3 runs 17 residues. CDR3 bases: TGTGCCAGCAGCTTCAGGGCCGGGACAGGGAAAAATTCACCCCTCCACTTT. Its protein is CASSFRAGTGKNSPLHF.

The J gene is TRBJ2-7, the V gene TRBV19; TRBD1 agrees at 7 bases. This CDR3 is 13 amino acids long. With 6 bases clipped from V and 2 bases from J, the junction kept 4 bases outside the gene matches. In germline, CDR1 is LNHDA, CDR2 SQIVND (reference sequence). CDR3 sequence reads: CASSPQGTYEQYF. The CDR3 region has the DNA TGTGCCAGTAGCCCACAGGGGACCTACGAGCAGTACTTC.

The chain has TRBV5-4 and TRBJ2-6; no definite D call. This CDR3 has 17 residues. Per germline, CDR1 SGHNT and CDR2 YYREEE (reference sequence). Trimming removed 4 bases from V and 0 bases from J, with 14 bases in between. As DNA, the CDR3 is TGTGCCAGCAGCCCATCCCCCACGTTCTCTGGGGCCAACGTCCTGACTTTC. It specifies CASSPSPTFSGANVLTF.

V and J are TRBV18 and TRBJ2-7, with D perhaps TRBD1 or TRBD2 (5 bases each). Germline CDR1 and CDR2: KGHSH and LQKENI. The CDR3 is made up of 14 amino acids. V was shortened by 2 bases and J by 2 bases, with 10 bases between the two germline ends. CDR3 protein: CASSPGGHPYEQYF. CDR3 nucleotides: TGTGCCAGCTCACCAGGGGGTCACCCCTACGAGCAGTACTTC.